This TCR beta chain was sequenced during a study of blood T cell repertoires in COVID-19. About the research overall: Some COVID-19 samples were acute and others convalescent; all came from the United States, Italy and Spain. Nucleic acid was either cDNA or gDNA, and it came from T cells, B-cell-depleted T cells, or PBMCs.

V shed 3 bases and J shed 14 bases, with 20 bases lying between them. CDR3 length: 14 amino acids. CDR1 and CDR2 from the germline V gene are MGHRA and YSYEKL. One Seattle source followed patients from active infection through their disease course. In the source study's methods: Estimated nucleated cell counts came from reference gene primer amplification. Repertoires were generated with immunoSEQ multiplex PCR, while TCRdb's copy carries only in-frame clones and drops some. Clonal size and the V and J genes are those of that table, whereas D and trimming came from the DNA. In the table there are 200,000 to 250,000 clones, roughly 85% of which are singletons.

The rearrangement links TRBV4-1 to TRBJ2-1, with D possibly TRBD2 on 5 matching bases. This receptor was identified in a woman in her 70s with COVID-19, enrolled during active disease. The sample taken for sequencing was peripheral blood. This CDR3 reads CASSHNHEGRRKFF. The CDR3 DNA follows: TGCGCCAGCAGCCATAACCACGAGGGAAGGAGGAAGTTCTTC.